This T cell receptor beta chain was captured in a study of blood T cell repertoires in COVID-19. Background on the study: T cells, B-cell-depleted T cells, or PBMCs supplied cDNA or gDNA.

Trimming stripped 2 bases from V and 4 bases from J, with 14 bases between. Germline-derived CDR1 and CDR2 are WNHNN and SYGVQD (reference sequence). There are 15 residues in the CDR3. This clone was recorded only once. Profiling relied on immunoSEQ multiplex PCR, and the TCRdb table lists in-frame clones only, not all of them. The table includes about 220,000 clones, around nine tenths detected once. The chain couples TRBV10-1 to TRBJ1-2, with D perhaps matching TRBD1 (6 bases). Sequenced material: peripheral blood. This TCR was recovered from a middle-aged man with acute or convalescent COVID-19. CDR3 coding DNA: TGCGCCAGCAGTGAGACCCAGGGGCCCGCCTATGGCTACACCTTC. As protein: CASSETQGPAYGYTF.